Listed here are 9 T cell receptor beta chains from one sample, sequenced in a study of blood T cell repertoires in COVID-19. TCRdb keeps only in-frame clones here, not all; method: immunoSEQ multiplex PCR. Among more than 70,000 clones listed, about 86% were seen once. Sequencing used peripheral blood. The receptors derive from an elderly woman with acute or convalescent COVID-19.

V usage is TRBV5-5 and J usage is TRBJ2-4; 7 nucleotides align to TRBD2. The CDR3 spans 16 residues. Unmatched junction bases numbered 7, after V lost 3 bases and J lost 1 base. Germline V gene data show CDR1 as SGHKS and CDR2 as YYEKEE (reference sequence). The CDR3 coding sequence is TGTGCCAGCAGCTATGGGCCCGGGGGGGCCAAAAACATTCAGTACTTC. It yields the protein CASSYGPGGAKNIQYF.

This clone was picked up a small number of times. The CDR3 bases are TGCGCCAGCAGCCTCCCAGAGGGCTATGGCTACACCTTC. Translated: CASSLPEGYGYTF. This sequence joins TRBV4-1 and TRBJ1-2; no definite D call. Per the germline V gene, CDR1 is MGHRA and CDR2 is YSYEKL. The CDR3 runs 13 residues. Trimming took off 4 bases at V and 4 bases at J, with 10 bases between the two ends.

This chain connects TRBV29-1 to TRBJ2-2, with 7 bases lining up with TRBD2. The trim removed 6 bases at V and 0 bases at J, leaving 1 base unmatched. The CDR3 length is 13 residues. CDR1 is SQVTM and CDR2 is ANQGSEA in the germline V gene. The CDR3 here is CSVGTTNTGELFF. The DNA for the CDR3 is TGCAGCGTGGGGACTACGAACACCGGGGAGCTGTTTTTT.

The J gene is TRBJ1-4, the V gene TRBV30, with 9 bases matching TRBD1. Per the germline V gene, CDR1 is GTSNPN and CDR2 is SVGIG (reference sequence). Unmatched junction bases numbered 8, after V lost 2 bases and J lost 7 bases. The CDR3 totals 15 residues. CDR3 DNA: TGTGCCTGGAGTCCACACAGGGGGCTTAGTGAAAAACTGTTTTTT. Encoded protein: CAWSPHRGLSEKLFF.

The V gene is TRBV18, the J gene TRBJ1-6, with 8 bases fitting TRBD1. Trimming cost V 3 bases and J 6 bases; bases outside gene matches: 4. The CDR3 totals 15 residues. Germline V gene lookup returns CDR1 KGHSH and CDR2 LQKENI. CDR3 in amino acids: CASSPGQGANSPLHF. CDR3 nucleotide sequence: TGTGCCAGCTCACCCGGACAGGGAGCTAATTCACCCCTCCACTTT.

A few counts support this clone. The chain is built from TRBV15 and TRBJ1-2; D uncertain. V gave up 0 bases and J gave up 8 bases, with 10 bases separating them. The CDR3 sequence is 13 residues long. Looked up from germline, CDR1 is LNHNV and CDR2 is YYDKDF (reference sequence). CDR3 bases: TGTGCCACCAGCAGAGAAAGAACCGGGGGCTACACCTTC. The encoded protein is CATSRERTGGYTF.

The chain carries TRBV28 and TRBJ1-5, with D perhaps TRBD1 (5 bases). The ends were cut back, 3 bases at V and 10 bases at J, with 22 bases in the middle. The CDR3 has 16 amino acids. Looked up from germline, CDR1 is MDHEN and CDR2 is SYDVKM. This CDR3 is CASSFPHGGGYEPQHF. DNA for the CDR3: TGTGCCAGCAGTTTCCCCCACGGGGGAGGGTACGAACCCCAGCATTTT.

V gene TRBV6-5 combines with J gene TRBJ1-1; D call uncertain. The germline gives CDR1 MNHEY, CDR2 SVGAGI. This CDR3 is built from 13 residues. V gave up 5 bases and J gave up 3 bases, with 10 bases separating them. CDR3 DNA: TGTGCCAGCAGTCGGGGTTCTTACACTGAAGCTTTCTTT. It is translated as CASSRGSYTEAFF.

The chain combines TRBV24-1 with TRBJ2-7, with 8 bases fitting TRBD1. Trimming removed 2 bases from V and 5 bases from J; junction bases left unmatched: 10. Germline CDR1 is KGHDR and CDR2 is SFDVKD. The CDR3 runs 16 residues. The CDR3 loop reads CATSDSTWTGKNEQYF. For the CDR3, the DNA is TGTGCCACCAGTGATTCCACCTGGACAGGGAAGAACGAGCAGTACTTC.